The TCR beta chain described here comes from a study of T cell repertoires in ileal Crohn's disease. The study's findings and limits: Compared with CD4 T cells, sorted CD8 cells carried more expanded clones.

Libraries were prepared by immunoSEQ multiplex PCR; TCRdb keeps only in-frame clonotypes and omits some of them. This table holds approximately 30,000 clones, 80% found once. As concerns this clone: No antigen is known for it.

J gave up 5 bases and V 6 bases, and 3 bases lay outside the gene matches. This CDR3 is 15 amino acids long. Germline values: CDR1 MNHEY, CDR2 SVGAGI. Eligibility required adulthood, ileal or ileocolonic Crohn's disease and indicated ileocolonic resection. The sample taken for sequencing was ileal tissue. The TCR comes from an adult with Crohn's disease. V and J are TRBV6-5 and TRBJ1-6; 11 bases line up with TRBD1. In DNA, the CDR3 is TGTGCCAGCAGGGGACAGGGGGGCCATAATTCACCCCTCCACTTT. This encodes CASRGQGGHNSPLHF.